Shown below are 24 T cell receptor beta chains from a single sample sequenced in a study of T cells in women clearing cervical HPV infection. This table comes from immunoSEQ multiplex PCR, and its TCRdb copy is limited to in-frame clones, with some not included. The table for this sample gives over 25,000 clones. Input material: blood buffy coat. Receptor source: a woman aged 18 to 75 with a cervical HPV16 infection that either progressed to CIN3+ or cleared (not recorded which).

About this clone itself: The read terminates 3 residues before the CDR3 end, so the remaining end is supplied by the germline J gene. The V gene is TRBV10-3, the J gene TRBJ2-2, with 9 nucleotides matching TRBD2. This CDR3 spans 15 amino acids. Germline lookup yields CDR1 ENHRY and CDR2 SYGVKD. Trimming removed 6 bases from V and 3 bases from J; junction bases left unmatched: 5. The sequenced CDR3 bases are TGTGCCATCAGGAAGCGGGAGGTAGACACCGGGGAG. This translates into CAIRKREVDTGE. Given in full, the CDR3 is CAIRKREVDTGELFF.

Worth noting for this clone: The read terminates 3 residues before the CDR3 end, so the remaining end is supplied by the germline J gene. The chain is built from TRBV5-1 and TRBJ1-2; a possible D gene is TRBD1 (5 bases). CDR3 length equals 15 residues. Germline values: CDR1 SGHRS, CDR2 YFSETQ. Trimming stripped 0 bases from V and 5 bases from J, with 14 bases between. CDR3 DNA, as far as it was read: TGCGCCAGCAGCTTGGGCGGGGGAATCGGGTATGGC. Translated, it gives CASSLGGGIGYG. The full CDR3 sequence reads CASSLGGGIGYGYTF.

For this clone: The CDR3 is cut off 3 residues early in the read; its end comes from the germline J gene. J is TRBJ2-1 and V is TRBV5-1; 10 bases align to TRBD2. Per the germline V gene, CDR1 is SGHRS and CDR2 is YFSETQ. The CDR3 has 16 residues. Trimming at V came to 9 bases and at J to 1 base, leaving 10 bases not matched to a gene. CDR3 sequence: CATSFGLAVSYNEQFF. The sequenced CDR3 bases are TGCGCCACCTCGTTTGGACTAGCGGTTTCCTACAATGAG.

Remarks on this clone: Read sequence stops 3 residues before the CDR3 end, and the germline J gene provides the missing end. The chain recombines TRBV7-9 with TRBJ2-1; 7 bases map to TRBD2. Germline assignment: CDR1 SEHNR and CDR2 FQNEAQ (reference sequence). Germline trimming cut 5 bases from V and 5 bases from J; bases unmatched to any gene: 6. The CDR3 loop spans 14 amino acids. Incomplete CDR3 DNA: TGTGCCAGCAGCCCGGCGCGGGAGAACAATGAG. This encodes CASSPARENNE. From start to end, the CDR3 is CASSPARENNEQFF.

To note about this clone: The read ends 3 residues before the CDR3 terminus; that terminus is restored from the germline J gene. The chain joins TRBV7-9 to TRBJ1-2; D might be TRBD1 (6 bases). Germline assignment: CDR1 SEHNR and CDR2 FQNEAQ (reference sequence). CDR3 length: 14 amino acids. This chain's CDR3 is CASSLAGGGDDYTF. The sequenced part of the CDR3 DNA is TGTGCCAGCAGCTTAGCAGGAGGGGGAGATGAC.

Points on this clone: Coverage ceases 3 residues before the CDR3 finishes, and the germline J gene fills in the end. The chain links TRBV5-4 to TRBJ2-7; 7 bases match TRBD2. Trimming at V came to 4 bases and at J to 0 bases, leaving 7 bases not matched to a gene. The germline gives CDR1 SGHNT, CDR2 YYREEE (reference sequence). The CDR3 loop spans 15 amino acids. The DNA read from the CDR3 is TGTGCCAGCAGCCCTAGCGGAGCTCTCTCCTACGAG. The encoded protein is CASSPSGALSYE. The entire CDR3 protein is CASSPSGALSYEQYF.

Worth noting for this clone: Coverage ceases 3 residues before the CDR3 finishes, and the germline J gene fills in the end. The J gene is TRBJ2-7, the V gene TRBV29-1; 9 bases match TRBD1. Per germline, CDR1 SQVTM and CDR2 ANQGSEA. The CDR3 spans 12 residues. V shed 4 bases, J shed 4 bases, and the junction held 2 bases outside the gene matches. The DNA read from the CDR3 is TGCAGCGTTGCCGGACAGGGGTACGAG. This sequence encodes CSVAGQGYE. The whole CDR3 is CSVAGQGYEQYF.

Points on this clone: The sequence runs out 3 residues before the end of the CDR3; the remainder is reconstructed from the germline J gene. The chain couples TRBV10-3 to TRBJ2-5; 15 bases are a match to TRBD2. The V segment lost 6 bases and the J segment 5 bases; nucleotides outside the gene matches: 4. Germline V gene data show CDR1 as ENHRY and CDR2 as SYGVKD. This CDR3 has 15 residues. CDR3: CAIRGTSGRRETQYF. The CDR3 DNA, read in part, is TGTGCCATCAGGGGGACTAGCGGGAGGAGGGAGACC.

Comment on this clone: The sequenced fragment ends 3 residues before the CDR3 boundary, so the rest is inferred from the germline J gene. J is TRBJ2-2 and V is TRBV5-1, with TRBD2 identical over 12 bases. The CDR3 length is 17 residues. With 0 bases clipped from V and 5 bases from J, the junction kept 5 bases outside the gene matches. The germline V gene has CDR1 SGHRS and CDR2 YFSETQ. CDR3 bases read: TGCGCCAGCAGCTTGGAACTAGCGGGAGGATTTACCGGGGAG. Translation gives CASSLELAGGFTGE. The full CDR3 protein reads CASSLELAGGFTGELFF.

Concerning this clone itself: The DNA ends 3 residues before the CDR3 does, and the rest of the CDR3 is filled in from the germline J gene. V and J are TRBV19 and TRBJ1-2; TRBD1 might be the D (6 bases). CDR3 length: 16 amino acids. Looked up from germline, CDR1 is LNHDA and CDR2 is SQIVND (reference sequence). The chain's CDR3 is CASGNLAVGGTDTYTF. CDR3 bases read: TGTGCCAGCGGGAATCTAGCGGTCGGGGGCACAGATACC.

Worth noting for this clone: The CDR3 extends 3 residues past the end of the read, so its final part is completed from the germline J gene. This rearrangement joins TRBV20-1 to TRBJ1-2; 7 bases match TRBD1. The CDR3 is 13 residues long. Unmatched junction bases numbered 8, after V lost 5 bases and J lost 5 bases. Per the germline V gene, CDR1 is DFQATT and CDR2 is SNEGSKA (reference sequence). The CDR3 spells CSAPQTGPYGYTF. CDR3 bases read: TGCAGTGCTCCTCAGACAGGGCCTTATGGC.

Worth noting for this clone: The CDR3 goes on 3 residues after the read ends, and that part is filled in from the germline J gene. J is TRBJ2-3 and V is TRBV20-1, with TRBD2 matching over 13 bases. The CDR3 spans 16 residues. Germline CDR1 DFQATT, CDR2 SNEGSKA (reference sequence). The ends lost 3 bases at V and 2 bases at J; junction bases unmatched: 5. Incomplete CDR3 DNA: TGCAGTGCTAGGGGAACTAGCGGGAGGGTCACAGATACG. Translation: CSARGTSGRVTDT. Given in full, the CDR3 is CSARGTSGRVTDTQYF.

As regards this clone: The DNA ends 3 residues before the CDR3 does, and the rest of the CDR3 is filled in from the germline J gene. V is TRBV23-1 and J is TRBJ2-7; D may match TRBD1 or TRBD2 (5 bases each). TRBV23-1 is an ORF, and what it does is uncertain. The CDR3 length is 15 residues. Trimming left V 0 bases short and J 0 bases short, with 9 bases between. The part of the CDR3 DNA that was read is TGCGCCAGCAGTCAATCATCAGGGAGCTCCTACGAG. This translates into CASSQSSGSSYE. The entire CDR3 reads CASSQSSGSSYEQYF.

CDR3 DNA (partial): TGTGCCAGCAGCTTTATTGGCAGGGGCCGGTCTGGGGCCAACGTG. Amino acid sequence: CASSFIGRGRSGANV. The whole CDR3 sequence reads CASSFIGRGRSGANVLFF. The rearrangement uses TRBV7-6 and TRBJ2-2; maybe TRBD1 (6 bases). The read ends 3 residues early relative to the CDR3; the germline J gene fills the gap. The CDR3 runs 18 residues. Germline lookup yields CDR1 SGHVS and CDR2 FNYEAQ.

Regarding this clone: The read terminates 3 residues before the CDR3 end, so the remaining end is supplied by the germline J gene. The rearrangement uses TRBV10-1 and TRBJ1-1, with TRBD1 as a possible D gene (5 bases). The CDR3 length is 14 residues. Between the trimmed V and J ends, which lost 3 bases and 1 base, there was a span of 9 bases. Germline loops: CDR1 WNHNN, CDR2 SYGVQD (reference sequence). The CDR3: CASSEGHQNTEAFF. CDR3 bases read: TGCGCCAGCAGTGAAGGACACCAGAACACTGAA.

In the case of this clone: Read data end 3 residues before the CDR3 end; the end is taken from the germline J gene. The chain joins TRBV11-2 to TRBJ1-1; 8 bases are shared with TRBD1. The J segment lost 6 bases and the V segment lost 2 bases, leaving 5 bases of the junction unmatched. Germline-derived CDR1 and CDR2 are SGHAT and FQNNGV. The CDR3 is made up of 14 amino acids. The CDR3 reads CASSLLTGASEAFF. CDR3 bases read: TGTGCCAGCAGCTTACTGACAGGGGCTTCTGAA.

Comment on this clone: The sequenced fragment ends 3 residues before the CDR3 boundary, so the rest is inferred from the germline J gene. The chain recombines TRBV2 with TRBJ1-2; a weak D match, TRBD1 (6 bases). V was trimmed by 9 bases and J by 2 bases, leaving 16 bases between them. The CDR3 runs 14 residues. CDR1 and CDR2 (germline): SNHLY, FYNNEI. CDR3 sequence reads: CARGDIRMNYGYTF. The CDR3 DNA, read in part, is TGTGCCAGGGGGGACATACGGATGAACTATGGC. Full variable domain (missing parts from reference TRBV2 and TRBJ1-2): EPEVTQTPSHQVTQMGQEVILRCVPISNHLYFYWYRQILGQKVEFLVSFYNNEISEKSEIFDDQFSVERPDGSNFTLKIRSTKLEDSAMYFCARGDIRMNYGYTFGSGTRLTVV.

To note about this clone: The read gets to within 3 residues of the CDR3 end, and the germline J gene fills in the rest. V gene TRBV7-9 combines with J gene TRBJ2-5; 9 nucleotides align to TRBD1. The V and J ends lost 2 bases and 4 bases, in that order; junction bases with no gene match: 5. This CDR3 region has 15 residues. The germline V gene has CDR1 SEHNR and CDR2 FQNEAQ (reference sequence). The part of the CDR3 DNA that was read is TGTGCCAGCAGCTTATCGGGACAGGGAGGAGAGACC. This sequence encodes CASSLSGQGGET. The complete CDR3 sequence is CASSLSGQGGETQYF.

Concerning this clone itself: Read coverage stops 3 residues before the CDR3 terminus; the germline J gene supplies the remainder. The gene calls are TRBV20-1 and TRBJ2-5, with TRBD2 identical over 9 bases. There are 14 residues in the CDR3. V lost 0 bases, J lost 5 bases, and 4 bases stayed unmatched. The germline gives CDR1 DFQATT, CDR2 SNEGSKA (reference sequence). The CDR3 reads CSARDVAGGETQYF. The part of the CDR3 DNA that was read is TGCAGTGCTAGAGACGTGGCGGGAGGGGAGACC.

Its frequency marks this clone as medium-sized. The sequenced fragment ends 3 residues before the CDR3 boundary, so the rest is inferred from the germline J gene. The chain uses TRBV29-1 and TRBJ2-7; possibly TRBD1 for D (6 bases). Between the trimmed V and J ends, which lost 6 bases and 1 base, there was a span of 13 bases. This CDR3 contains 13 residues. Germline loops: CDR1 SQVTM, CDR2 ANQGSEA. This CDR3 reads CSVKKTGSYEQYF. The CDR3 DNA, read in part, is TGCAGCGTAAAAAAGACAGGATCCTACGAG.

A word on this clone: Coverage ceases 3 residues before the CDR3 finishes, and the germline J gene fills in the end. The chain combines TRBV5-1 with TRBJ2-2, with D uncertain. CDR1 and CDR2 from the germline V gene are SGHRS and YFSETQ. This CDR3 region has 16 residues. Trimming removed 4 bases at V and 1 base at J, with 14 bases between. CDR3 DNA (partial): TGCGCCAGCAGCCCCCAGGCCGGTTTGAACACCGGGGAG. Its translation: CASSPQAGLNTGE. The full CDR3 sequence reads CASSPQAGLNTGELFF.

The part of the CDR3 DNA that was read is TGTGCCAGTAGTAGGACAGCTGATCAGCCG. Protein product: CASSRTADQP. The entire CDR3 protein reads CASSRTADQPQYF. The chain joins TRBV19 to TRBJ2-3; D is perhaps TRBD1 (6 bases). The missing CDR3 end, 3 residues past where the read stops, is filled in from the germline J gene. In germline, CDR1 is LNHDA, CDR2 SQIVND (reference sequence). CDR3 length equals 13 residues.

Details on this clone: The CDR3 extends 3 residues past the end of the read, so its final part is completed from the germline J gene. The chain is built from TRBV20-1 and TRBJ2-1; TRBD1 agrees at 9 bases. The CDR3 is made up of 15 amino acids. V was pared by 6 bases and J by 6 bases, with 12 bases of the junction left unmatched. Germline V gene data show CDR1 as DFQATT and CDR2 as SNEGSKA (reference sequence). CDR3 in amino acids: CSAKAPGQGLNEQFF. The DNA read from the CDR3 is TGCAGTGCCAAAGCCCCGGGACAGGGACTCAATGAG.

Considering frequency, this clone is medium-sized. From the germline J gene comes the end of the CDR3, since the read stops 3 residues before it. The chain joins TRBV7-3 to TRBJ2-1; no clear D. This CDR3 is 13 amino acids long. Trimming pared 5 bases from V and 5 bases from J, leaving 10 bases between. The germline CDR1 and CDR2 sequences are SGHTA and FQGTGA. This CDR3 is CASSPQAHNEQFF. The sequenced part of the CDR3 DNA is TGTGCCAGCAGCCCCCAGGCTCACAATGAG. The full variable domain, in which reference TRBV7-3 and TRBJ2-1 provide the parts outside the CDR3, is GAGVSQTPSNKVTEKGKYVELRCDPISGHTALYWYRQSLGQGPEFLIYFQGTGAADDSGLPNDRFFAVRPEGSVSTLKIQRTERGDSAVYLCASSPQAHNEQFFGPGTRLTVL.